The 5 T cell receptor beta chains below were found in one sample sequenced in a study of T cell responses to AZD1222 COVID-19 vaccine. Assay used: immunoSEQ multiplex PCR; TCRdb lists only in-frame clones, some missing. The table shows about 110,000 clones, with roughly 89% occurring only once. Specimen: peripheral blood, collected on day 0 of MenACWY control vaccination. The receptors here all came from an adult in good health.

The V call is TRBV4-3, the J call TRBJ2-7, with D perhaps TRBD1 or TRBD2 (5 bases each). Germline V gives CDR1 LGHNA, CDR2 YSLEER. CDR3 length: 15 residues. Trimming removed 0 bases from V and 1 base from J, with 10 bases in between. The CDR3: CASSQEGTRSYEQYF. DNA for the CDR3: TGCGCCAGCAGCCAAGAAGGGACCCGATCCTACGAGCAGTACTTC.

The gene calls are TRBV27 and TRBJ1-3; a weak D match, TRBD1 (5 bases). Deletions cut 5 bases from V and 1 base from J, with 18 bases between. Germline-derived CDR1 and CDR2 are MNHEY and SMNVEV (reference sequence). This CDR3 has 17 amino acids. The CDR3 nucleotides are TGTGCCAGCAGTCGCCACACCGGGACGCATTCTGGAAACACCATATATTTT. It yields the protein CASSRHTGTHSGNTIYF.

The V gene is TRBV7-3, the J gene TRBJ2-3; 9 bases map to TRBD1. This CDR3 contains 17 residues. J was trimmed by 3 bases and V by 4 bases; bases with no gene match: 11. Germline CDR1 SGHTA, CDR2 FQGTGA. The CDR3 sequence: CASSSGQGISRTDTQYF. The DNA of the CDR3 is TGTGCCAGCAGCTCGGGACAGGGCATAAGTCGGACAGATACGCAGTATTTT.

The rearrangement joins TRBV30 to TRBJ1-1, with D possibly TRBD1 on 5 matching bases. Between the trimmed V and J ends, which lost 2 bases and 1 base, there was a span of 11 bases. Germline-derived CDR1 and CDR2 are GTSNPN and SVGIG (reference sequence). This CDR3 region has 14 residues. The CDR3 coding sequence is TGTGCCTGGAGTACTCTGCAGGGGAACACTGAAGCTTTCTTT. Translating gives CAWSTLQGNTEAFF. Full variable domain (missing parts from reference TRBV30 and TRBJ1-1): SQTIHQWPATLVQPVGSPLSLECTVEGTSNPNLYWYRQAAGRGLQLLFYSVGIGQISSEVPQNLSASRPQDRQFILSSKKLLLSDSGFYLCAWSTLQGNTEAFFGQGTRLTVV.

The chain has TRBV11-2 and TRBJ1-1, with TRBD1 as a possible D gene (6 bases). The CDR3 is 15 amino acids. V was shortened by 2 bases and J by 4 bases, with 14 bases between the two germline ends. Germline V gene lookup returns CDR1 SGHAT and CDR2 FQNNGV. The CDR3 DNA is TGTGCCAGCAGCTTAAACAGGGAACTAGGCACTGAAGCTTTCTTT. Translated, it gives CASSLNRELGTEAFF.